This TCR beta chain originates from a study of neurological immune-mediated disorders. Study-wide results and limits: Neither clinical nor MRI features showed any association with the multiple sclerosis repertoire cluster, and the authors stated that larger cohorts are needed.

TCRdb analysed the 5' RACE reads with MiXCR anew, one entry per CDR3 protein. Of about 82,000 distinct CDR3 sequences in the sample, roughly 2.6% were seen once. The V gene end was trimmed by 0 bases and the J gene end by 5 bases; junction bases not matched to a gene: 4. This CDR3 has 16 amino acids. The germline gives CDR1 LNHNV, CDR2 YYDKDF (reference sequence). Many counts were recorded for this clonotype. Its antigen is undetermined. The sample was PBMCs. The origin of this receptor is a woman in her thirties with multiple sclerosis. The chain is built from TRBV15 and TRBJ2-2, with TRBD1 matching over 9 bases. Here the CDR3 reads CATSRDHRGPTGELFF. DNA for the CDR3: TGTGCCACCAGCAGAGACCACAGGGGGCCTACCGGGGAGCTGTTTTTT.